The 20 T cell receptor beta chains reported below all come from one sample, sequenced in a study of blood T cell repertoires in COVID-19. Sequencing used immunoSEQ multiplex PCR; TCRdb keeps in-frame clones, though not all of them. The sample records a few hundred thousand clones, approximately 88% being singletons. The sequencing input was peripheral blood. These TCRs come from a woman in her seventies with COVID-19, enrolled during active disease.

The J gene is TRBJ1-1, the V gene TRBV28, with a tentative D call TRBD1 (5 bases). V was clipped by 5 bases and J by 10 bases, with 14 bases between them. This CDR3 comprises 12 residues. Germline V gene sequence: CDR1 MDHEN, CDR2 SYDVKM. This chain's CDR3 is CASSVTGRLAFF. The CDR3 DNA is TGTGCCAGCAGTGTTACAGGCCGCTTAGCTTTCTTT.

CDR3 bases: TGTGCCAGCAGCCGATTGGGAGCGAACACTGAAGCTTTCTTT. This translates into CASSRLGANTEAFF. V and J are TRBV5-4 and TRBJ1-1; D is unresolved. The CDR3 totals 14 residues. CDR1 and CDR2 from the germline V gene are SGHNT and YYREEE (reference sequence). V shed 4 bases and J shed 1 base, with 11 bases lying between them. The variable domain in full, with the rest retrieved from reference TRBV5-4 and TRBJ1-1, is ETGVTQSPTHLIKTRGQQVTLRCSSQSGHNTVSWYQQALGQGPQFIFQYYREEENGRGNFPPRFSGLQFPNYSSELNVNALELDDSALYLCASSRLGANTEAFFGQGTRLTVV.

The chain is built from TRBV6-7 and TRBJ1-1; D gene unclear. TRBV6-7 is an ORF, and what it does is uncertain. The CDR3 spans 15 residues. Trimming stripped 6 bases from V and 1 base from J, with 15 bases between. The CDR3 DNA sequence: TGTGCCAGCAGCGCCACGGGCGGGTGGAACACTGAAGCTTTCTTT. Its translation: CASSATGGWNTEAFF.

This chain uses TRBV5-6 with TRBJ2-2; D perhaps matches TRBD2 (5 bases). Germline V gene lookup returns CDR1 SGHDT and CDR2 YYEEEE. The germline V and J ends were trimmed by 4 bases and 0 bases, with 13 bases remaining between them. The CDR3 is 16 amino acids. CDR3 nucleotide sequence: TGTGCCAGCAGCATGGGTCCAGCGGCGAACACCGGGGAGCTGTTTTTT. Translating it yields CASSMGPAANTGELFF.

This chain uses TRBV28 with TRBJ2-1, with 9 bases lining up with TRBD2. With V trimmed by 2 bases and J by 9 bases, 5 bases remained unmatched. CDR1 and CDR2 (germline): MDHEN, SYDVKM. CDR3 length: 14 residues. The CDR3, as DNA: TGTGCCAGCAGTTTAGCGGGAGGGCCGGTTGAGCAGTTCTTC. Translating gives CASSLAGGPVEQFF.

This chain joins TRBV14 and TRBJ1-5; the D is unclear. The CDR3 sequence is 17 residues long. Trimming pared 2 bases from V and 3 bases from J, leaving 17 bases between. Looked up from germline, CDR1 is SGHDN and CDR2 is FVKESK. CDR3 protein: CASSQSAVRVPNQPQHF. The CDR3 nucleotides are TGTGCCAGCAGCCAATCCGCCGTGAGGGTGCCCAATCAGCCCCAGCATTTT. The whole variable domain, filled in from reference TRBV14 and TRBJ1-5, reads EAGVTQFPSHSVIEKGQTVTLRCDPISGHDNLYWYRRVMGKEIKFLLHFVKESKQDESGMPNNRFLAERTGGTYSTLKVQPAELEDSGVYFCASSQSAVRVPNQPQHFGDGTRLSIL.

The rearrangement uses TRBV7-2 and TRBJ2-5; D is perhaps TRBD2 (5 bases). The V end was cut by 1 base, the J end by 4 bases, with 13 bases between. Germline values: CDR1 SGHTA, CDR2 FQGNSA. This CDR3 has 15 amino acids. This CDR3 is CASSLGPGRGETQYF. The CDR3 bases are TGTGCCAGCAGCTTAGGACCCGGTCGGGGAGAGACCCAGTACTTC.

J is TRBJ2-7 and V is TRBV28; 12 bases agree with TRBD2. Unmatched junction bases numbered 13, after V lost 7 bases and J lost 3 bases. This CDR3 is 17 amino acids long. From germline, CDR1 is MDHEN and CDR2 SYDVKM. CDR3 region: CASKRRETLAGGYEQYF. The CDR3, as DNA: TGTGCCAGCAAAAGACGGGAGACACTAGCGGGAGGCTACGAGCAGTACTTC.

This chain joins TRBV7-2 and TRBJ2-5; 11 positions match TRBD1. The CDR3 length is 16 residues. Trimming took 4 bases from V and 1 from J; bases not matched to a gene: 5. Germline V gene sequence: CDR1 SGHTA, CDR2 FQGNSA. The chain's CDR3 is CASSWPGTGGQETQYF. The CDR3 region has the DNA TGTGCCAGCAGCTGGCCCGGGACAGGGGGCCAAGAGACCCAGTACTTC.

J is TRBJ2-7 and V is TRBV10-3; D possibly corresponds to TRBD2 (6 bases). The germline V gene encodes CDR1 ENHRY and CDR2 SYGVKD. The CDR3 is 15 residues long. V gave up 6 bases and J gave up 2 bases, with 17 bases separating them. This CDR3 is CAIRDGTLSPYEQYF. The CDR3 nucleotides are TGTGCCATCAGGGACGGGACTCTTAGCCCCTACGAGCAGTACTTC.

V and J are TRBV10-3 and TRBJ1-1; weak D call: TRBD1 (6 bases). Trimming took 0 bases from V and 1 from J, leaving 15 bases between them. CDR1 ENHRY and CDR2 SYGVKD come from the germline V gene. This CDR3 region has 17 residues. This chain's CDR3 is CAISESRGKSANTEAFF. The CDR3 bases are TGTGCCATCAGTGAGTCAAGGGGGAAGAGCGCGAACACTGAAGCTTTCTTT.

This clone was recorded once. This chain links TRBV6-5 with TRBJ2-1, with 11 positions matching TRBD2. Germline CDR1 reads MNHEY; CDR2 reads SVGAGI. The CDR3 covers 16 residues. The ends lost 4 bases at V and 7 bases at J; junction bases unmatched: 9. CDR3 amino acids: CASSSLAGGPRNEQFF. As DNA, the CDR3 is TGTGCCAGCAGTTCTTTAGCGGGAGGGCCGAGAAATGAGCAGTTCTTC.

The J gene is TRBJ2-4, the V gene TRBV5-6; D is unclear. CDR3 size: 14 residues. Germline CDR1 SGHDT, CDR2 YYEEEE. V was trimmed by 4 bases and J by 3 bases, leaving 11 bases between them. The CDR3 reads CASSLWASKNIQYF. CDR3 sequence (DNA): TGTGCCAGCAGCCTCTGGGCCAGCAAAAACATTCAGTACTTC.

This chain links TRBV28 with TRBJ1-1; 7 nucleotides line up with TRBD1. The CDR3 is 14 residues long. Unmatched junction bases numbered 8, after V lost 6 bases and J lost 4 bases. Germline lookup yields CDR1 MDHEN and CDR2 SYDVKM. CDR3 residues: CASSPLGTATEAFF. CDR3 sequence (DNA): TGTGCCAGCAGCCCCCTCGGGACAGCCACTGAAGCTTTCTTT. Based on the CDR3 plus reference TRBV28 and TRBJ1-1, the full variable domain is DVKVTQSSRYLVKRTGEKVFLECVQDMDHENMFWYRQDPGLGLRLIYFSYDVKMKEKGDIPEGYSVSREKKERFSLILESASTNQTSMYLCASSPLGTATEAFFGQGTRLTVV.

The chain has TRBV7-9 and TRBJ1-5; D remains ambiguous. This CDR3 comprises 15 residues. Trimming took off 1 base at V and 2 bases at J, with 9 bases between the two ends. Germline lookup yields CDR1 SEHNR and CDR2 FQNEAQ (reference sequence). The DNA for the CDR3 is TGTGCCAGCAGCTTAGGCAGTAGCGGCAATCAGCCCCAGCATTTT. It specifies CASSLGSSGNQPQHF.

The V gene is TRBV28, the J gene TRBJ1-2, with 8 bases fitting TRBD1. This CDR3 spans 13 amino acids. Trimming cost V 8 bases and J 6 bases; bases outside gene matches: 8. Germline CDR1 reads MDHEN; CDR2 reads SYDVKM. CDR3 region: CASYPTDRDGYTF. CDR3 nucleotide sequence: TGTGCCAGCTATCCCACGGACAGGGATGGCTACACCTTC.

J is TRBJ2-3 and V is TRBV9, with D perhaps matching TRBD2 (5 bases). The germline V gene has CDR1 SGDLS and CDR2 YYNGEE. V was pared by 2 bases and J by 9 bases, with 13 bases between. The CDR3 sequence is 13 residues long. The CDR3 nucleotides read TGTGCCAGCAGCGTCGGACTGCTCCTGACGCAGTATTTT. This codes for CASSVGLLLTQYF.

This chain uses TRBV5-1 with TRBJ1-2; D is unclear. The CDR3 length is 14 residues. Per germline, CDR1 SGHRS and CDR2 YFSETQ. V lost 4 bases, J lost 4 bases, and 14 bases lay in between. The CDR3 DNA is TGCGCCAGCAGCCCGGAGGGAGGTAGCTATGGCTACACCTTC. Translated, it gives CASSPEGGSYGYTF.

The chain is built from TRBV6-5 and TRBJ1-6; 9 bases agree with TRBD1. The CDR3 is made up of 16 amino acids. Germline V CDR1 and CDR2: MNHEY, SVGAGI. With 3 bases clipped from V and 6 bases from J, the junction kept 6 bases outside the gene matches. The CDR3 is CASSYQQGAGNSPLHF. The CDR3 nucleotides are TGTGCCAGCAGTTATCAACAGGGGGCAGGTAATTCACCCCTCCACTTT.

V gene TRBV28 combines with J gene TRBJ1-4; D is undetermined. The ends were cut back, 5 bases at V and 4 bases at J, with 5 bases in the middle. This CDR3 has 12 amino acids. Per germline, CDR1 MDHEN and CDR2 SYDVKM. The CDR3 coding sequence is TGTGCCAGCAGTGAGATTAATGAAAAACTGTTTTTT. Amino acid sequence: CASSEINEKLFF. Full variable domain (rest looked up from reference TRBV28 and TRBJ1-4): DVKVTQSSRYLVKRTGEKVFLECVQDMDHENMFWYRQDPGLGLRLIYFSYDVKMKEKGDIPEGYSVSREKKERFSLILESASTNQTSMYLCASSEINEKLFFGSGTQLSVL.